This entry lists 30 T cell receptor beta chains sequenced from one sample in a study of shared T cell receptors in the human thymus. Only in-frame clones appear in the TCRdb table, and some are missing; sequencing was by immunoSEQ multiplex PCR. The sample lists 700,000 or so clones, 70% to 90% seen once, with approximately 0.01% in the top ten. A further study also used this sample, focusing on human thymus T cells.

The sequenced sample consisted of thymocytes. Source of these receptors: a girl under three years old with a congenital heart defect.

The CDR3 sequence is CASSLLRGQGHNYGYTF. The CDR3 region has the DNA TGTGCCAGCAGCTTATTAAGGGGACAGGGACACAACTATGGCTACACCTTC. The rearrangement links TRBV7-9 to TRBJ1-2; 9 nucleotides match TRBD1. The CDR3 runs to 17 residues. V was clipped by 2 bases and J by 2 bases; unmatched bases: 9. Germline assignment: CDR1 SEHNR and CDR2 FQNEAQ (reference sequence).

Comment on this clone: Compared with germline, one end of the junction differs, possibly owing to a read error. The rearrangement uses TRBV5-4 and TRBJ1-2; D may be TRBD1 (6 bases). CDR3 length: 15 residues. Germline V CDR1 and CDR2: SGHNT, YYREEE (reference sequence). As DNA, the CDR3 is TGTGCCAGCAGTTTGGCCCAGGGGATAGCCTATGGCTACACCTTC. Its protein product is CASSLAQGIAYGYTF.

This clone appeared a few times. V gene TRBV6-5 combines with J gene TRBJ1-2, with TRBD1 identical over 7 bases. After removal of 6 bases from V and 4 bases from J, the junction contained 11 bases not matched to a gene. The CDR3 runs 15 residues. CDR1 and CDR2 from the germline V gene are MNHEY and SVGAGI. CDR3 DNA: TGTGCCAGCAGACGGCGACAGGGTGGGAGCTATGGCTACACCTTC. It codes for CASRRRQGGSYGYTF.

The rearrangement uses TRBV7-2 and TRBJ1-4; the match to TRBD1 covers 7 bases. The CDR3 contains 17 residues. J gave up 7 bases and V 6 bases, and 17 bases lay outside the gene matches. Germline CDR1 reads SGHTA; CDR2 reads FQGNSA. CDR3 in DNA: TGTGCCAGCAGGTCCGGGACAGCAGGTCCTCAGGGTGAAAAACTGTTTTTT. It specifies CASRSGTAGPQGEKLFF.

The chain has TRBV5-1 and TRBJ2-5; D possibly corresponds to TRBD1 (6 bases). Germline V lookup: CDR1 SGHRS, CDR2 YFSETQ. The CDR3 contains 13 residues. The germline V and J ends were trimmed by 7 bases and 5 bases, with 15 bases remaining between them. The CDR3 DNA sequence: TGCGCCAGCCGGGACATACTAAGGGAGACCCAGTACTTC. This translates into CASRDILRETQYF.

The chain has TRBV7-2 and TRBJ1-1; 9 nucleotides agree with TRBD1. CDR1 and CDR2 (germline): SGHTA, FQGNSA. The CDR3 length is 14 residues. V was pared by 4 bases and J by 2 bases, with 2 bases of the junction left unmatched. CDR3 region: CASSCTGGNTEAFF. CDR3 DNA sequence: TGTGCCAGCAGCTGTACAGGGGGCAACACTGAAGCTTTCTTT.

V usage is TRBV4-1 and J usage is TRBJ1-2; weak D call: TRBD1 (5 bases). The CDR3 is made up of 16 amino acids. Trimming cost V 0 bases and J 5 bases, with 16 bases left between them. CDR1 and CDR2 from the germline V gene are MGHRA and YSYEKL. The CDR3 DNA reads as TGCGCCAGCAGCCAAGATAAATCCCGCAGGGATTATGGCTACACCTTC. Protein product: CASSQDKSRRDYGYTF.

The genes are TRBV28 and TRBJ1-3; the match to TRBD1 covers 8 bases. V lost 5 bases and J lost 4; bases outside the gene matches: 4. Germline CDR1 and CDR2: MDHEN and SYDVKM. The CDR3 extends over 14 amino acids. This CDR3 reads CASSRTGQGNTIYF. In nucleotides, the CDR3 is TGTGCCAGCAGTCGGACAGGGCAAGGAAACACCATATATTTT.

This clone was seen only once. The rearrangement links TRBV7-2 to TRBJ1-2; 8 nucleotides line up with TRBD1. The germline CDR1 and CDR2 sequences are SGHTA and FQGNSA. This CDR3 region has 14 residues. V dropped 5 bases and J dropped 7; count of bases not matched to a gene: 9. CDR3 sequence (DNA): TGTGCCAGCAGCACCCGACAGGGGTTCCGTGGCTACACCTTC. This encodes CASSTRQGFRGYTF.

The chain carries TRBV12-5 and TRBJ2-7; TRBD2 aligns across 10 bases. Trimming removed 3 bases from V and 3 bases from J; junction bases left unmatched: 11. This CDR3 has 17 residues. The germline V gene has CDR1 LGHNT and CDR2 FRNRAP. The DNA for the CDR3 is TGTGCTAGTGGTTTCCCAGGTAGCGGGGGGCGGTACTACGAGCAGTACTTC. It specifies CASGFPGSGGRYYEQYF.

The genes are TRBV5-8 and TRBJ1-2, with 12 bases fitting TRBD1. Germline V gene lookup returns CDR1 SGHTS and CDR2 YDEGEE. The CDR3 sequence is 16 residues long. Germline trimming cut 4 bases from V and 5 bases from J; bases unmatched to any gene: 9. The chain's CDR3 is CASSTGTGGAGYGYTF. The CDR3 nucleotides are TGTGCCAGCAGCACTGGGACAGGGGGCGCGGGTTATGGCTACACCTTC.

The rearrangement joins TRBV7-9 to TRBJ2-3, with D tentatively TRBD2 (5 bases). This CDR3 spans 14 amino acids. V lost 5 bases and J 2 bases, leaving 11 bases between the germline ends. CDR1 is SEHNR, CDR2 FQNEAQ, per germline (reference sequence). The CDR3 sequence is CASSPGLLTDTQYF. CDR3 nucleotide sequence: TGTGCCAGCAGCCCAGGACTTCTCACAGATACGCAGTATTTT.

The chain couples TRBV6-1 to TRBJ2-7; 9 nucleotides agree with TRBD2. This CDR3 is 14 amino acids long. The J segment lost 4 bases and the V segment lost 3 bases, leaving 4 bases of the junction unmatched. Germline CDR1 and CDR2: MNHNS and SASEGT. In DNA, the CDR3 is TGTGCCAGCAGTGATGCGGGGGGGCCGTACGAGCAGTACTTC. This gives the protein CASSDAGGPYEQYF.

This chain joins TRBV5-1 and TRBJ2-1; 7 bases align to TRBD2. Germline V gene lookup returns CDR1 SGHRS and CDR2 YFSETQ. This CDR3 has 17 residues. The trim removed 4 bases at V and 0 bases at J, leaving 10 bases unmatched. The CDR3 is CASSPDLAVSSYNEQFF. CDR3 in DNA: TGCGCCAGCAGCCCGGACCTAGCGGTTAGCTCCTACAATGAGCAGTTCTTC. The full variable domain, rest sourced from reference TRBV5-1 and TRBJ2-1, is KAGVTQTPRYLIKTRGQQVTLSCSPISGHRSVSWYQQTPGQGLQFLFEYFSETQRNKGNFPGRFSGRQFSNSRSEMNVSTLELGDSALYLCASSPDLAVSSYNEQFFGPGTRLTVL.

This chain connects TRBV5-1 to TRBJ1-4, with unresolved D. V dropped 0 bases and J dropped 8 bases, with 14 bases sitting between them. The CDR3 sequence is 15 residues long. Per germline, CDR1 SGHRS and CDR2 YFSETQ. The CDR3 loop reads CASSLGAPFREKLFF. The CDR3 region has the DNA TGCGCCAGCAGCTTGGGGGCACCTTTCCGGGAAAAACTGTTTTTT.

The chain is built from TRBV11-2 and TRBJ1-5, with 11 bases aligning to TRBD1. CDR3 length: 19 amino acids. V dropped 1 base and J dropped 0; count of bases not matched to a gene: 8. The germline gives CDR1 SGHAT, CDR2 FQNNGV. The CDR3 protein is CASSLVPGQGVFSNQPQHF. CDR3 DNA: TGTGCCAGCAGCTTAGTACCGGGACAGGGGGTTTTTAGCAATCAGCCCCAGCATTTT.

The chain recombines TRBV7-9 with TRBJ2-1, with 14 nucleotides matching TRBD2. Trimming removed 2 bases from V and 8 bases from J; junction bases left unmatched: 8. CDR3 length: 17 amino acids. Germline V lookup: CDR1 SEHNR, CDR2 FQNEAQ (reference sequence). The CDR3 protein is CASSLLRTSGGTDEQFF. CDR3 bases: TGTGCCAGCAGCTTACTCAGGACTAGCGGGGGGACAGATGAGCAGTTCTTC.

J is TRBJ1-5 and V is TRBV27, with D possibly matching TRBD1 (5 bases). The CDR3 sequence is 16 residues long. The germline V gene encodes CDR1 MNHEY and CDR2 SMNVEV (reference sequence). The V end lost 2 bases, the J end lost 3 bases, and 14 bases lay between the germline ends. The chain's CDR3 is CASSLTRGGYNQPQHF. CDR3 coding DNA: TGTGCCAGCAGTTTAACCCGGGGGGGTTACAATCAGCCCCAGCATTTT.

The chain employs TRBV9 and TRBJ1-1; 9 nucleotides line up with TRBD1. V dropped 3 bases and J dropped 6; count of bases not matched to a gene: 0. This CDR3 comprises 12 residues. Germline V gene lookup returns CDR1 SGDLS and CDR2 YYNGEE. CDR3 sequence reads: CASSGQGAEAFF. The CDR3 coding sequence is TGTGCCAGCAGCGGACAGGGGGCTGAAGCTTTCTTT.

The gene calls are TRBV2 and TRBJ1-5; no clear D gene. Germline CDR1 reads SNHLY; CDR2 reads FYNNEI. The CDR3 covers 12 residues. Trimming left V 7 bases short and J 7 bases short, with 11 bases between. The CDR3 here is CASTRSGQPQHF. CDR3 nucleotide sequence: TGTGCCAGCACGAGGTCCGGCCAGCCCCAGCATTTT.

The rearrangement links TRBV10-1 to TRBJ1-2; D remains unclear. The CDR3 runs 12 residues. V was clipped by 5 bases and J by 2 bases, with 6 bases between them. CDR1 is WNHNN and CDR2 is SYGVQD in the germline V gene (reference sequence). As DNA, the CDR3 is TGCGCCAGCAGTCCTCTCAACTATGGCTACACCTTC. The encoded protein is CASSPLNYGYTF.

In nucleotides, the CDR3 is TGCGCCAGCAGCCGAGTTCTAGCGGGGGGGGAGACCCAGTACTTC. Translating gives CASSRVLAGGETQYF. The genes are TRBV5-1 and TRBJ2-5; 12 positions agree with TRBD2. CDR3 length equals 15 residues. Trimming took 4 bases from V and 5 from J; bases not matched to a gene: 6. Germline V lookup: CDR1 SGHRS, CDR2 YFSETQ.

The chain carries TRBV5-1 and TRBJ1-2, with D hard to call. Per the germline V gene, CDR1 is SGHRS and CDR2 is YFSETQ. V gave up 0 bases and J gave up 3 bases, with 12 bases separating them. The CDR3 sequence is 15 residues long. The CDR3: CASSLGLPGHYGYTF. CDR3 nucleotides: TGCGCCAGCAGCTTGGGCCTGCCTGGGCACTATGGCTACACCTTC. The complete variable domain, with remaining parts taken from reference TRBV5-1 and TRBJ1-2, reads KAGVTQTPRYLIKTRGQQVTLSCSPISGHRSVSWYQQTPGQGLQFLFEYFSETQRNKGNFPGRFSGRQFSNSRSEMNVSTLELGDSALYLCASSLGLPGHYGYTFGSGTRLTVV.

The chain joins TRBV30 to TRBJ1-2; a possible D gene is TRBD1 (5 bases). The germline V gene encodes CDR1 GTSNPN and CDR2 SVGIG (reference sequence). The CDR3 is 11 amino acids. V lost 4 bases and J 8 bases, leaving 11 bases between the germline ends. The DNA of the CDR3 is TGTGCCTGGAATGACAGCTCCGGCTACACCTTC. Residues: CAWNDSSGYTF.

The chain joins TRBV19 to TRBJ1-3; D is undetermined. Germline V CDR1 and CDR2: LNHDA, SQIVND (reference sequence). The CDR3 consists of 12 residues. The V end lost 9 bases, the J end lost 0 bases, and 6 bases lay between the germline ends. For the CDR3, the DNA is TGTGCCAGGAGACTCTCTGGAAACACCATATATTTT. Translating gives CARRLSGNTIYF.

This clone was counted between two and nine times. The chain links TRBV28 to TRBJ1-1; 9 bases fit TRBD1. V lost 5 bases, J lost 10 bases, and 20 bases stayed unmatched. The germline CDR1 and CDR2 sequences are MDHEN and SYDVKM. CDR3 size: 17 residues. CDR3 protein: CASSKDRDRVGSGRAFF. The CDR3 DNA reads as TGTGCCAGCAGTAAAGACCGGGACAGGGTTGGGTCGGGTCGAGCTTTCTTT.

There are a few counts of this clone. This chain links TRBV9 with TRBJ2-3; TRBD1 matches 8 bases. CDR3 length equals 16 residues. The germline V gene has CDR1 SGDLS and CDR2 YYNGEE. The V and J ends lost 3 bases and 6 bases, in that order; junction bases with no gene match: 12. The CDR3 loop reads CASSAQGAGFKDTQYF. The CDR3 coding sequence is TGTGCCAGCAGCGCCCAGGGGGCCGGTTTCAAGGATACGCAGTATTTT.

The chain recombines TRBV5-5 with TRBJ2-5; D possibly corresponds to TRBD1 (5 bases). The V gene's germline CDR1 is SGHKS and CDR2 YYEKEE (reference sequence). V was pared by 4 bases and J by 4 bases, with 14 bases between. This CDR3 spans 14 amino acids. CDR3 sequence (DNA): TGTGCCAGCAGCCCTCTGCAGGGCGGAGAGACCCAGTACTTC. Encoded protein: CASSPLQGGETQYF.

This chain joins TRBV6-5 and TRBJ1-6, with 8 bases matching TRBD1. Germline-derived CDR1 and CDR2 are MNHEY and SVGAGI. Unmatched junction bases numbered 4, after V lost 0 bases and J lost 9 bases. CDR3 length: 15 amino acids. The CDR3 region is CASSYSRGQASPLHF. The CDR3 nucleotides read TGTGCCAGCAGTTACTCCAGGGGGCAGGCTTCACCCCTCCACTTT.

V is TRBV7-2 and J is TRBJ1-2, with TRBD1 as a possible D gene (5 bases). The germline V gene encodes CDR1 SGHTA and CDR2 FQGNSA. This CDR3 region has 15 residues. V was cut by 6 bases and J by 1 base, with 15 bases left in between. The CDR3 loop is CASRTGGENNYGYTF. The DNA for the CDR3 is TGTGCCAGCAGAACCGGGGGGGAGAATAACTATGGCTACACCTTC.